Presented here are 11 T cell receptor beta chains from one specimen sequenced in a study of cytomegalovirus exposure and HLA in healthy donors. PCR employed 60 Vbeta and 13 Jbeta primers. The data were produced by immunoSEQ multiplex PCR, yet TCRdb's version contains in-frame clones alone and is incomplete. The sample holds more than 150,000 clones; around 86% are singletons and the top ten take 6.3%. Sequencing was performed on PBMCs. The source is a man aged 35 to 55 in good health and CMV-seropositive.

The sample holds one count of this clone. The rearrangement joins TRBV9 to TRBJ1-2, with D maybe TRBD1 (6 bases). This CDR3 region has 17 residues. CDR1 and CDR2 from the germline V gene are SGDLS and YYNGEE. V shed 3 bases and J shed 5 bases, with 23 bases lying between them. CDR3: CASSDGDKGTGEYGYTF. CDR3 sequence (DNA): TGTGCCAGCAGCGATGGGGACAAAGGGACGGGCGAGTATGGCTACACCTTC.

The gene calls are TRBV19 and TRBJ2-2, with D perhaps TRBD1 (6 bases). This CDR3 has 16 amino acids. Germline loops: CDR1 LNHDA, CDR2 SQIVND (reference sequence). Trimming shortened V by 6 bases and J by 4 bases, and 18 bases separated the two germline ends. Here the CDR3 DNA reads TGTGCCAGTAGGATGACCTCGCAGGGGAGCACCGGGGAGCTGTTTTTT. Amino acids: CASRMTSQGSTGELFF.

The V call is TRBV7-2, the J call TRBJ1-3; D gene unclear. CDR3 length: 14 residues. The V and J ends lost 1 base and 1 base respectively, with 5 bases between them. Germline-derived CDR1 and CDR2 are SGHTA and FQGNSA. The CDR3 DNA reads TGTGCCAGCAGCTTAGGGGCTTCTGGAAACACCATATATTTT. As protein: CASSLGASGNTIYF.

This clone was detected a few times. The J gene is TRBJ1-2, the V gene TRBV5-4; TRBD1 is a possible D gene (5 bases). Germline V gene data show CDR1 as SGHNT and CDR2 as YYREEE (reference sequence). V was clipped by 7 bases and J by 4 bases, with 29 bases between them. The CDR3 covers 18 residues. CDR3: CASRGDGTSGGVGYGYTF. CDR3 nucleotides: TGTGCCAGCCGCGGGGACGGGACGTCGGGGGGGGTCGGCTATGGCTACACCTTC.

This clone was counted between two and nine times. The V call is TRBV12-5, the J call TRBJ2-7; tentatively, D is TRBD2 (6 bases). The CDR3 is made up of 13 amino acids. V lost 6 bases to trimming and J lost 0 bases, with 9 bases between them. Germline V lookup: CDR1 LGHNT, CDR2 FRNRAP. The CDR3, as DNA: TGTGCTAGTGGCTTCGGGGGCTCCTACGAGCAGTACTTC. Protein sequence: CASGFGGSYEQYF.

A single count supports this clone. This chain links TRBV7-8 with TRBJ1-1; D is unresolved. The V gene's germline CDR1 is SGHVS and CDR2 FQNEAQ. The CDR3 runs to 14 residues. The V end lost 5 bases, the J end lost 3 bases, and 13 bases lay between the germline ends. The CDR3 reads CASSPGGLYTEAFF. The CDR3 DNA is TGTGCCAGCAGCCCAGGTGGCCTTTACACTGAAGCTTTCTTT.

The V and J genes are TRBV10-3 and TRBJ1-1, with D possibly being TRBD1 (5 bases). Germline assignment: CDR1 ENHRY and CDR2 SYGVKD. The V end lost 5 bases, the J end lost 4 bases, and 11 bases lay between the germline ends. This CDR3 spans 13 amino acids. CDR3 nucleotide sequence: TGTGCCATCAGTACGGGGGTAGGCACTGAAGCTTTCTTT. Protein sequence: CAISTGVGTEAFF.

The V and J genes are TRBV5-4 and TRBJ1-4; no firm D call. Trimming cost V 0 bases and J 7 bases, with 10 bases left between them. This CDR3 region has 14 residues. Germline assignment: CDR1 SGHNT and CDR2 YYREEE (reference sequence). Written as DNA, the CDR3 is TGTGCCAGCAGCTTGGAAGGCACAGCTGAAAAACTGTTTTTT. Its protein product is CASSLEGTAEKLFF.

This clone turned up a few times. The chain carries TRBV7-2 and TRBJ1-4; D is undetermined. V gave up 6 bases and J gave up 2 bases, with 7 bases separating them. CDR3 length: 13 amino acids. Germline values: CDR1 SGHTA, CDR2 FQGNSA. The CDR3 here is CASSRVTNEKLFF. The CDR3 DNA reads TGTGCCAGCAGTCGGGTGACTAATGAAAAACTGTTTTTT. The full variable domain, rest sourced from reference TRBV7-2 and TRBJ1-4, is GAGVSQSPSNKVTEKGKDVELRCDPISGHTALYWYRQSLGQGLEFLIYFQGNSAPDKSGLPSDRFSAERTGGSVSTLTIQRTQQEDSAVYLCASSRVTNEKLFFGSGTQLSVL.

This rearrangement joins TRBV6-1 to TRBJ2-7; TRBD2 might be the D (5 bases). The V end lost 3 bases, the J end lost 4 bases, and 13 bases lay between the germline ends. CDR3 size: 14 residues. CDR1 is MNHNS, CDR2 SASEGT, per germline. The CDR3 loop is CASSETRGIYEQYF. The CDR3 nucleotides read TGTGCCAGCAGTGAGACGCGAGGGATTTACGAGCAGTACTTC.

This chain joins TRBV11-2 and TRBJ2-7; 9 positions agree with TRBD1. Per the germline V gene, CDR1 is SGHAT and CDR2 is FQNNGV. The length of the CDR3 is 15 residues. Trimming removed 5 bases from V and 2 bases from J; junction bases left unmatched: 7. The CDR3 DNA follows: TGTGCCAGCAGCCGGACCGGGACAGGGACCTACGAGCAGTACTTC. Translating gives CASSRTGTGTYEQYF.